This T cell receptor beta chain originates from a study of cytomegalovirus exposure and HLA in healthy donors. Study-wide results and limits: Earlier findings revealed that most TCR beta V segments proved productive either about 87% or about 30% of the time. The Asian-associated ancestry cluster reportedly had fewer N-insertions than the approximately 700-donor mean in a later analysis.

On this clone: Its antigen is unidentified.

The PCR ran on 60 Vbeta and 13 Jbeta primers. Assay used: immunoSEQ multiplex PCR; TCRdb lists only in-frame clones, some missing. The sample lists fewer than 250,000 clones, under 80% seen once, with about 0.23% in the top ten. Germline assignment: CDR1 KGHSH and CDR2 LQKENI. The CDR3 is 13 amino acids. V lost 6 bases, J lost 1 base, and 10 bases lay in between. This TCR came from a girl aged 2-9 years in good health and CMV-seronegative. The specimen was PBMCs. The genes are TRBV18 and TRBJ2-7; D remains unclear. In DNA, the CDR3 is TGTGCCAGCTCTCACGACACTTCCTACGAGCAGTACTTC. Protein sequence: CASSHDTSYEQYF.